These T cell receptor beta chains were read from a single sample in a study of T cells after yellow fever vaccination. MiXCR was run by TCRdb on the 5' RACE reads, yielding one entry per CDR3 protein. The sample has around 590,000 distinct CDR3 sequences; 9% to 15% are singletons. The sequencing here drew on PBMCs, taken on the day of the yellow fever booster vaccination. All receptors derive from a young man who received the YFV17D yellow fever vaccine. The CDR3 runs from the conserved cysteine through the conserved F or W. Each record gives: J gene, clone size, D gene, V gene, CDR3 protein, CDR3 DNA. The D gene is left open where the match is weak. The listing skips clone size in some rows; elsewhere it reads once, few, many or a size class.

>TRBJ1-2|-|-|TRBV3-1
CASSHGWELGHTF
TGTGCCAGCAGCCACGGTTGGGAACTGGGGCACACCTTC
>TRBJ2-1|few|-|TRBV7-2
CASSLYGERYNEQFF
TGTGCCAGCAGCTTATATGGGGAGCGCTACAATGAGCAGTTCTTC
>TRBJ2-7|once|-|TRBV7-2
CTSSQDRSSYEQYF
TGTACCAGCAGCCAGGACAGAAGCTCCTACGAGCAGTACTTC
>TRBJ1-1|-|-|TRBV10-3
CAISESLPNTEAFF
TGTGCCATCAGTGAGTCGCTACCGAACACTGAAGCTTTCTTT
>TRBJ2-1|few|TRBD2|TRBV5-1
CASSFLAGTEYNEQFF
TGCGCCAGCAGCTTCCTAGCGGGAACAGAATACAATGAGCAGTTCTTC
>TRBJ2-3|many|TRBD1|TRBV24-1
CATSDRQQGIPTDTQYF
TGTGCCACCAGTGACCGCCAACAGGGGATTCCTACAGATACGCAGTATTTT
>TRBJ1-2|few|-|TRBV5-4
CASSIDSNYGYTF
TGTGCCAGCAGCATCGACAGCAACTATGGCTACACCTTC
>TRBJ2-5|-|-|TRBV20-1
CSASRNQLGETQYF
TGCAGTGCTAGTAGGAACCAGCTGGGAGAGACCCAGTACTTC
>TRBJ2-1|few|TRBD2|TRBV5-4
CASSLFKREGNEQFF
TGTGCCAGCAGCTTATTCAAGCGGGAGGGTAATGAGCAGTTCTTC
>TRBJ2-2|few|-|TRBV29-1
CSVESGSHQNTGELFF
TGCAGCGTTGAAAGTGGGTCACACCAGAACACCGGGGAGCTGTTTTTT
>TRBJ2-1|-|-|TRBV5-1
CASSLSQGGNEQFF
TGCGCCAGCAGCTTGTCACAGGGTGGGAATGAGCAGTTCTTC
>TRBJ2-2|-|-|TRBV5-1
CASRGATAGELFF
TGCGCCAGCAGGGGAGCGACGGCCGGGGAGCTGTTTTTT
>TRBJ1-3|-|-|TRBV30
CAWSLQLVMGTIYF
TGTGCCTGGAGTTTACAGCTCGTGATGGGTACCATATATTTT
>TRBJ1-5|-|-|TRBV10-3
CAISAPNQPQHF
TGTGCCATCAGTGCCCCCAATCAGCCCCAGCATTTT
>TRBJ1-5|-|-|TRBV7-2
CASSLGGMEPQHF
TGTGCCAGCAGCTTAGGAGGGATGGAGCCCCAGCATTTT
>TRBJ1-1|-|TRBD1|TRBV12-3/TRBV12-4
CSSSATGGTEAFF
TGTTCCAGCAGTGCTACAGGGGGGACTGAAGCTTTCTTT
>TRBJ2-7|many|-|TRBV7-2
CASSPNYEQYF
TGTGCCAGCAGCCCCAACTACGAGCAGTACTTC
>TRBJ2-5|-|TRBD1|TRBV6-2/TRBV6-3
CASSSPSTGKETQYF
TGTGCCAGCAGTTCACCCTCGACAGGGAAAGAGACCCAGTACTTC
>TRBJ1-5|-|TRBD1|TRBV7-9
CASSLDRDRGDQPQHF
TGTGCCAGCAGCTTAGACCGGGACAGGGGTGATCAGCCCCAGCATTTT
>TRBJ2-1|-|-|TRBV3-1
CASSQDIGSVWEFF
TGTGCCAGCAGCCAAGATATCGGATCCGTATGGGAGTTCTTC
>TRBJ2-1|many|TRBD1|TRBV5-1
CASSPGQGYYNEQFF
TGCGCCAGCAGCCCCGGACAGGGATACTACAATGAGCAGTTCTTC
>TRBJ2-5|-|-|TRBV11-2
CASSLLGGGGKTQYF
TGTGCCAGCAGCTTGCTGGGAGGAGGTGGGAAGACCCAGTACTTC
>TRBJ1-1|-|-|TRBV7-2
CASSDDLWAGINTEAFF
TGTGCCAGCAGCGACGACCTATGGGCAGGGATTAACACTGAAGCTTTCTTT
>TRBJ2-1|few|-|TRBV20-1
CSARDGRRLENEQFF
TGCAGTGCTAGAGACGGTCGTAGGCTGGAAAATGAGCAGTTCTTC
>TRBJ1-2|once|-|TRBV18
CASSPPNADSNYGYTF
TGTGCCAGCTCACCGCCCAACGCAGATTCTAACTATGGCTACACCTTC
>TRBJ2-1|few|TRBD2|TRBV20-1
CSAESGRINNEQFF
TGCAGTGCTGAAAGCGGGAGGATCAACAATGAGCAGTTCTTC
>TRBJ2-7|few|-|TRBV18
CASSPSITTYEQYF
TGTGCCAGCTCCCCTTCCATTACAACCTACGAGCAGTACTTC
>TRBJ2-1|-|TRBD2|TRBV20-1
CCAPGTSGISYNEQFF
TGCTGCGCTCCCGGGACTAGCGGAATCTCCTACAATGAGCAGTTCTTC
>TRBJ2-1|many|-|TRBV20-1
CSAHGLTGRRGDEQFF
TGCAGTGCCCATGGCCTCACAGGGCGGCGGGGTGATGAGCAGTTCTTC
>TRBJ2-1|few|-|TRBV6-6
CASSLQDEQFF
TGTGCCAGCAGTTTGCAGGATGAGCAGTTCTTC
>TRBJ2-3|-|TRBD2|TRBV11-3
CASSPGGERDTQYF
TGTGCCAGCAGCCCGGGGGGGGAGAGAGATACGCAGTATTTT
>TRBJ1-5|few|-|TRBV5-1
CASSSEPGMGNQPQHF
TGCGCCAGCAGCTCGGAGCCGGGTATGGGCAATCAGCCCCAGCATTTT
>TRBJ2-1|-|-|TRBV15
CATSRVNWDEQFF
TGTGCCACCAGCAGAGTTAACTGGGATGAGCAGTTCTTC
>TRBJ2-3|-|-|TRBV20-1
CSARIPDTQYF
TGCAGTGCTAGGATCCCAGATACGCAGTATTTT
>TRBJ1-6|few|TRBD1|TRBV7-6
CASSLGQGLSPLHF
TGTGCCAGCAGCTTGGGACAGGGTCTTTCACCCCTCCACTTT
>TRBJ1-4|-|TRBD1|TRBV29-1
CSVDPAGGREKLFF
TGCAGCGTCGACCCTGCAGGGGGCCGGGAAAAACTGTTTTTT
>TRBJ2-7|few|-|TRBV6-2/TRBV6-3
CASSYSDSWTPEQYF
TGTGCCAGCAGTTACTCGGACAGTTGGACTCCCGAGCAGTACTTC
>TRBJ2-1|few|-|TRBV5-1
CASSLEGGTSYNEQFF
TGCGCCAGCAGCTTGGAGGGCGGTACCTCCTACAATGAGCAGTTCTTC
>TRBJ2-2|many|-|TRBV29-1
CSSAGELFF
TGCAGTTCGGCCGGGGAGCTGTTTTTT
>TRBJ2-1|-|-|TRBV4-3
CASSQTTRGTEQFF
TGCGCCAGCAGCCAGACCACTCGGGGGACAGAGCAGTTCTTC
>TRBJ2-3|many|-|TRBV5-1
CASSLAIGGRTDTQYF
TGCGCCAGCAGCTTGGCCATTGGGGGGCGCACAGATACGCAGTATTTT